This T cell receptor beta chain was sequenced in a study of metastatic and nonmetastatic thyroid tumors. For the study at large: Repertoire comparisons spanned blood and tumor or nodule tissue from malignant and benign thyroid patients. General study points: Relative to benign nodules, malignant thyroid tumors were reportedly characterized by significantly elevated TCR beta diversity in blood and tumor.

Between the trimmed V and J ends, which lost 2 bases and 2 bases, there was a span of 11 bases. CDR1 and CDR2 (germline): MRHNA, SNTAGT. The CDR3 is 15 residues long. Treatment of any kind had been given to no patient before thyroid surgery. Remarks on this clone: Its antigen is as yet unknown.

Authors' methods: A classifier of distant metastasis in papillary thyroid cancer was built from CDR3 differences (across clinicopathological groups). TCRdb reanalyzed the PCR reads with MiXCR. These V and J calls rely on TCRdb rather than the paper's analysis. The sample yields several thousand clones, approximately 30% seen once. The receptor comes from a female donor with papillary thyroid cancer or a benign thyroid nodule (not recorded which). Some clones in this sample may be carry-over from other donors' samples. The V gene is TRBV6-4, the J gene TRBJ2-3, with D perhaps TRBD2 (7 bases). Sequenced sample: tumor tissue. The CDR3 DNA follows: TGTGCCAGCAGTGACGGGGGGGGCCCCACAGATACGCAGTATTTT. It codes for CASSDGGGPTDTQYF.